This TCR beta chain was recovered during a study of STAT3 mutations in large granular lymphocyte leukemia. General study results and limits: At least one immunodominant TCR beta clonotype appeared in every T-cell large granular lymphocyte leukemia patient.

With V trimmed by 9 bases and J by 7 bases, 5 bases remained unmatched. The CDR3 totals 12 residues. Germline V gives CDR1 MNHNS, CDR2 SASEGT. Libraries were prepared by immunoSEQ multiplex PCR; TCRdb keeps only in-frame clonotypes and omits some of them. Of over 200 clones in the sample, roughly three fifths were seen once. As concerns this clone: Its antigen is unidentified.

The chain couples TRBV6-1 to TRBJ2-7, with TRBD2 identical over 11 bases. The clonotype comes from a woman aged 50 to 60 with T-cell large granular lymphocyte leukemia. Some clones in this sample may be carry-over from other donors' samples. The sample comprised peripheral blood mononuclear cells. CDR3 protein: CASLLAGVEQYF. CDR3 DNA sequence: TGTGCCAGTTTACTAGCGGGAGTTGAGCAGTACTTC.